This TCR beta chain originates from a study of cytomegalovirus exposure and HLA in healthy donors. Study-wide context: In a later analysis, it was reported that the roughly 120 validation repertoires had been produced on the same platform as the roughly 700 repertoires belonging to the first cohort.

This clone has just one count. V trimming: 2 bases; J trimming: 1 base; junction bases outside the gene matches: 4. Germline CDR1 is LGHNT and CDR2 is FRNRAP. CDR3 length: 16 amino acids. Profiled with immunoSEQ multiplex PCR; TCRdb holds only in-frame clones, not every one. Of 250,000 to 400,000 clones listed, 88% are singletons. The source is a man in his thirties or forties in good health and CMV-seronegative. This rearrangement joins TRBV12-5 to TRBJ2-1; TRBD1 matches 8 bases. Sequenced material: PBMCs. The CDR3 region is CASGLPQGVSYNEQFF. For the CDR3, the DNA is TGTGCTAGTGGTTTGCCACAGGGGGTATCCTACAATGAGCAGTTCTTC.